The 14 T cell receptor beta chains given below trace back to one sample, sequenced in a study of blood T cell repertoires in COVID-19. Some clones are missing from TCRdb's copy, which holds only in-frame ones; the method was immunoSEQ multiplex PCR. The table lists 250,000 or so clones, 84% of them singletons. Material: peripheral blood. The source is a woman aged 40 to 50 who had recovered from COVID-19.

The chain carries TRBV5-1 and TRBJ1-5; no reliable D call. Germline V lookup: CDR1 SGHRS, CDR2 YFSETQ. The CDR3 loop spans 14 amino acids. Trimming took off 4 bases at V and 4 bases at J, with 12 bases between the two ends. The CDR3: CASSRTSGNQPQHF. The CDR3 DNA follows: TGCGCCAGCAGCCGGACTTCGGGGAATCAGCCCCAGCATTTT.

On this clone itself: Other nucleotide sequences from this sample produce the same CDR3. The gene calls are TRBV5-4 and TRBJ2-2; 7 bases match TRBD1. The V gene's germline CDR1 is SGHNT and CDR2 YYREEE (reference sequence). The CDR3 spans 15 residues. The V and J ends lost 0 bases and 5 bases, in that order; junction bases with no gene match: 4. The CDR3 bases are TGTGCCAGCAGCTTGGACAGGGGAAGGACCGGGGAGCTGTTTTTT. Encoded protein: CASSLDRGRTGELFF.

In its sample, this clone was seen once. This chain uses TRBV28 with TRBJ2-5; D may be TRBD2 (7 bases). V lost 2 bases and J lost 5, with 12 bases in between. This CDR3 spans 14 amino acids. The germline CDR1 and CDR2 sequences are MDHEN and SYDVKM. Written as DNA, the CDR3 is TGTGCCAGCAGTTTAGCGGGGGCGCGGGAGACCCAGTACTTC. It specifies CASSLAGARETQYF.

The chain links TRBV14 to TRBJ2-1; maybe TRBD2 (5 bases). The V gene lost 3 bases and the J gene lost 6 bases, with 12 bases spanning the gap. Germline V gives CDR1 SGHDN, CDR2 FVKESK. The CDR3 covers 14 residues. The CDR3 sequence: CASSQDFLPNEQFF. The CDR3 nucleotides are TGTGCCAGCAGCCAGGACTTCTTGCCCAATGAGCAGTTCTTC. Full variable domain (outside the CDR3, taken from reference TRBV14 and TRBJ2-1): EAGVTQFPSHSVIEKGQTVTLRCDPISGHDNLYWYRRVMGKEIKFLLHFVKESKQDESGMPNNRFLAERTGGTYSTLKVQPAELEDSGVYFCASSQDFLPNEQFFGPGTRLTVL.

CDR3: CASSLRPGQAANTGELFF. DNA of the CDR3: TGTGCCAGCAGCTTACGTCCGGGACAAGCTGCGAACACCGGGGAGCTGTTTTTT. The V call is TRBV11-2, the J call TRBJ2-2, with D maybe TRBD1 (6 bases). Germline values: CDR1 SGHAT, CDR2 FQNNGV. CDR3 length: 18 residues. V gave up 2 bases and J gave up 0 bases, with 16 bases separating them.

The rearrangement uses TRBV9 and TRBJ1-2; D is unclear. Trimming left V 0 bases short and J 0 bases short, with 9 bases between. This CDR3 has 15 residues. In germline, CDR1 is SGDLS, CDR2 YYNGEE. The CDR3 DNA follows: TGTGCCAGCAGCGTAGAGCTCACGGCTAACTATGGCTACACCTTC. Encoded protein: CASSVELTANYGYTF.

The chain couples TRBV27 to TRBJ2-6, with 9 bases that match TRBD1. With 8 bases clipped from V and 5 bases from J, the junction kept 7 bases outside the gene matches. The germline V gene encodes CDR1 MNHEY and CDR2 SMNVEV (reference sequence). The CDR3 contains 15 residues. In DNA, the CDR3 is TGTGCCAGCGGGACAGGGTCTCGGAGGGCCAACGTCCTGACTTTC. It translates to CASGTGSRRANVLTF.

The V and J genes are TRBV18 and TRBJ1-2, with D possibly matching TRBD1 (5 bases). Germline assignment: CDR1 KGHSH and CDR2 LQKENI. V shed 6 bases and J shed 8 bases, with 25 bases lying between them. This CDR3 is 16 amino acids long. This chain's CDR3 is CASSTSMAQGLYGYTF. The CDR3 DNA is TGTGCCAGCTCGACCAGTATGGCTCAGGGTCTATACGGCTACACCTTC.

The chain recombines TRBV14 with TRBJ1-3; no reliable D call. V lost 1 base, J lost 4 bases, and 11 bases lay in between. The CDR3 sequence is 15 residues long. Germline V CDR1 and CDR2: SGHDN, FVKESK. The CDR3 sequence is CASSQAVAAGNTIYF. CDR3 nucleotides: TGTGCCAGCAGCCAAGCTGTCGCGGCAGGAAACACCATATATTTT.

A few counts support this clone. The chain joins TRBV12-3 or TRBV12-4 to TRBJ2-5, with TRBD2 identical over 9 bases. V shed 7 bases, J shed 14 bases, and the junction held 8 bases outside the gene matches. There are 11 residues in the CDR3. CDR3 residues: CASTQGGLAYF. Written as DNA, the CDR3 is TGTGCCAGCACCCAAGGGGGACTAGCCTACTTC.

The chain links TRBV6-5 to TRBJ2-1, with TRBD1 as a possible D gene (6 bases). The CDR3 is 13 amino acids. V was cut by 8 bases and J by 4 bases, with 12 bases left in between. CDR1 MNHEY and CDR2 SVGAGI come from the germline V gene. CDR3 region: CASEGGTYNEQFF. CDR3 sequence (DNA): TGTGCCAGCGAAGGGGGAACTTACAATGAGCAGTTCTTC.

The rearrangement uses TRBV29-1 and TRBJ2-7; 7 bases match TRBD2. This CDR3 has 14 amino acids. Germline V gene sequence: CDR1 SQVTM, CDR2 ANQGSEA. The V segment lost 6 bases and the J segment 0 bases; nucleotides outside the gene matches: 8. As DNA, the CDR3 is TGCAGCGTGCGGTGGAGGGACTACTCCTACGAGCAGTACTTC. It codes for CSVRWRDYSYEQYF.

This chain joins TRBV7-6 and TRBJ2-5; 8 bases agree with TRBD2. CDR1 is SGHVS, CDR2 FNYEAQ, per germline. Trimming took 0 bases from V and 4 from J; bases not matched to a gene: 4. CDR3 length equals 15 residues. In DNA, the CDR3 is TGTGCCAGCAGCTTAGCCCGGGGGGGCGCAGAGACCCAGTACTTC. It codes for CASSLARGGAETQYF. Full variable domain (rest looked up from reference TRBV7-6 and TRBJ2-5): GAGVSQSPRYKVTKRGQDVALRCDPISGHVSLYWYRQALGQGPEFLTYFNYEAQQDKSGLPNDRFSAERPEGSISTLTIQRTEQRDSAMYRCASSLARGGAETQYFGPGTRLLVL.

The CDR3 protein is CATSRGTGRPNQPQHF. The CDR3 region has the DNA TGTGCCACCAGCAGAGGGACAGGGAGGCCCAATCAGCCCCAGCATTTT. The rearrangement joins TRBV15 to TRBJ1-5, with TRBD1 matching over 8 bases. The CDR3 contains 16 residues. Germline assignment: CDR1 LNHNV and CDR2 YYDKDF (reference sequence). V lost 1 base and J lost 3; bases outside the gene matches: 5.